These 17 T cell receptor beta chains were all obtained from the same sample, sequenced in a study of T cell changes during pregnancy in multiple sclerosis. Some clones are missing from TCRdb's copy, which holds only in-frame ones; the method was immunoSEQ multiplex PCR. The sample contains around 59,000 clones, 85% to 95% of which appear only once. Sequenced material: peripheral blood, taken in the first trimester of pregnancy. The receptors come from a female donor with multiple sclerosis, enrolled in a pregnancy study.

This sequence joins TRBV7-9 and TRBJ2-3; D may be TRBD2 (7 bases). The germline V gene has CDR1 SEHNR and CDR2 FQNEAQ (reference sequence). The CDR3 length is 16 residues. Trimming cost V 7 bases and J 0 bases, with 17 bases left between them. The CDR3 is CASTARGALSTDTQYF. The DNA of the CDR3 is TGTGCCAGCACCGCCCGGGGGGCCCTTAGCACAGATACGCAGTATTTT.

The rearrangement joins TRBV4-1 to TRBJ1-6, with a weak D call TRBD1 (5 bases). The V and J ends lost 4 bases and 5 bases respectively, with 9 bases between them. The V gene's germline CDR1 is MGHRA and CDR2 YSYEKL. This CDR3 contains 14 residues. Here the CDR3 reads CASSRATDNSPLHF. The CDR3 bases are TGCGCCAGCAGCCGAGCGACAGATAATTCACCCCTCCACTTT.

The chain is built from TRBV7-2 and TRBJ1-6; TRBD1 is a possible D gene (6 bases). This CDR3 contains 17 residues. With 0 bases removed from V and 8 bases from J, the gap between germline ends came to 17 bases. Per germline, CDR1 SGHTA and CDR2 FQGNSA. CDR3 coding DNA: TGTGCCAGCAGCTTAGCCCTGGGGGGGCGAATGGATTCACCCCTCCACTTT. Encoded protein: CASSLALGGRMDSPLHF. Full variable domain (missing parts from reference TRBV7-2 and TRBJ1-6): GAGVSQSPSNKVTEKGKDVELRCDPISGHTALYWYRQSLGQGLEFLIYFQGNSAPDKSGLPSDRFSAERTGGSVSTLTIQRTQQEDSAVYLCASSLALGGRMDSPLHFGNGTRLTVT.

This chain connects TRBV20-1 to TRBJ1-1; D might be TRBD1 (5 bases). Deletions cut 0 bases from V and 8 bases from J, with 7 bases between. The length of the CDR3 is 11 residues. From germline, CDR1 is DFQATT and CDR2 SNEGSKA (reference sequence). The CDR3 DNA reads as TGCAGTGCTAGAGATCGGGGGGAAGCTTTCTTT. Translation: CSARDRGEAFF.

This clone was counted a single time. V gene TRBV30 combines with J gene TRBJ2-3; tentatively, D is TRBD1 (6 bases). The CDR3 spans 13 residues. V lost 3 bases, J lost 4 bases, and 11 bases lay in between. The germline V gene encodes CDR1 GTSNPN and CDR2 SVGIG (reference sequence). The CDR3: CAWSHGTPDTQYF. For the CDR3, the DNA is TGTGCCTGGAGCCACGGGACACCAGATACGCAGTATTTT.

This chain connects TRBV19 to TRBJ1-1; D might be TRBD1 (6 bases). CDR3 length: 17 residues. Per germline, CDR1 LNHDA and CDR2 SQIVND (reference sequence). The V end was cut by 1 base, the J end by 2 bases, with 17 bases between. The CDR3 is CASSIVGGLGPNTEAFF. Here the CDR3 DNA reads TGTGCCAGTAGTATAGTTGGGGGCCTGGGGCCTAACACTGAAGCTTTCTTT.

The CDR3 loop reads CASSQDLLAVETQYF. CDR3 nucleotide sequence: TGCGCCAGCAGCCAAGATCTACTAGCAGTCGAGACCCAGTACTTC. V usage is TRBV4-3 and J usage is TRBJ2-5; maybe TRBD2 (6 bases). Germline assignment: CDR1 LGHNA and CDR2 YSLEER. This CDR3 is built from 15 residues. V was cut by 0 bases and J by 5 bases, with 13 bases left in between.

V and J are TRBV4-2 and TRBJ1-1; D is perhaps TRBD1 (6 bases). Trimming stripped 1 base from V and 0 bases from J, with 9 bases between. CDR3 length: 15 residues. Germline assignment: CDR1 LGHNA and CDR2 YNFKEQ. The CDR3 sequence is CASSQAQGMNTEAFF. CDR3 sequence (DNA): TGTGCCAGCAGCCAAGCACAGGGTATGAACACTGAAGCTTTCTTT.

This rearrangement joins TRBV9 to TRBJ2-5; 9 bases line up with TRBD2. V dropped 6 bases and J dropped 4; count of bases not matched to a gene: 7. Looked up from germline, CDR1 is SGDLS and CDR2 is YYNGEE. The CDR3 has 14 residues. The CDR3 is CASIDGLASETQYF. CDR3 bases: TGTGCCAGCATCGACGGACTAGCGTCAGAGACCCAGTACTTC.

The gene calls are TRBV6-4 and TRBJ2-6, with 7 positions matching TRBD1. The CDR3 sequence is 20 residues long. The junction had 11 bases not matched to a gene; V was cut back by 0 bases and J by 0 bases. Germline CDR1 reads MRHNA; CDR2 reads SNTAGT. The CDR3 is CASSDSSGDSGLSGANVLTF. The CDR3 bases are TGTGCCAGCAGTGACTCGAGTGGGGACAGTGGGCTCTCTGGGGCCAACGTCCTGACTTTC.

The chain couples TRBV11-1 to TRBJ1-4; 12 bases fit TRBD1. The V gene end was trimmed by 8 bases and the J gene end by 6 bases; junction bases not matched to a gene: 13. The CDR3 runs 17 residues. Germline CDR1 is SGHAT and CDR2 is FQDESV (reference sequence). CDR3 in amino acids: CASSAGTGGLADEKLFF. As DNA, the CDR3 is TGTGCCAGCTCCGCCGGGACAGGGGGCCTAGCGGATGAAAAACTGTTTTTT.

This chain joins TRBV7-9 and TRBJ1-1; D not resolved. The germline CDR1 and CDR2 sequences are SEHNR and FQNEAQ (reference sequence). The CDR3 is made up of 14 amino acids. V was trimmed by 2 bases and J by 0 bases, leaving 7 bases between them. The CDR3 DNA is TGTGCCAGCAGCTTATTGGCCTTGAACACTGAAGCTTTCTTT. Translated: CASSLLALNTEAFF.

The J gene is TRBJ1-1, the V gene TRBV11-3; no definite D call. The CDR3 loop spans 13 amino acids. Between the trimmed V and J ends, which lost 3 bases and 3 bases, there was a span of 8 bases. Germline-derived CDR1 and CDR2 are SGHNT and YENEEA. CDR3 sequence: CASSLGTHTEAFF. DNA of the CDR3: TGTGCCAGCAGCTTGGGCACCCACACTGAAGCTTTCTTT.

The chain links TRBV15 to TRBJ2-2, with 8 positions matching TRBD1. CDR3 length: 16 amino acids. CDR1 and CDR2 from the germline V gene are LNHNV and YYDKDF (reference sequence). V lost 1 base to trimming and J lost 0 bases; unmatched junction nucleotides: 1. For the CDR3, the DNA is TGTGCCACCAGCAGAGCGGACAGGGCGAACACCGGGGAGCTGTTTTTT. It specifies CATSRADRANTGELFF.

J is TRBJ1-2 and V is TRBV2; D remains unclear. CDR3 length: 13 residues. Germline-derived CDR1 and CDR2 are SNHLY and FYNNEI. V lost 4 bases to trimming and J lost 8 bases, with 14 bases between them. CDR3 in DNA: TGTGCCAGCAGTGTGGCGAGGGTTAACGGCTACACCTTC. As protein: CASSVARVNGYTF.

The rearrangement uses TRBV5-1 and TRBJ2-7; TRBD2 agrees at 11 bases. This CDR3 comprises 15 residues. The ends lost 6 bases at V and 2 bases at J; junction bases unmatched: 7. CDR1 and CDR2 (germline): SGHRS, YFSETQ. The CDR3 DNA is TGCGCCAGCAACTACCTAGCGGGGGGAGCCTACGAGCAGTACTTC. This translates into CASNYLAGGAYEQYF.

The chain uses TRBV7-2 and TRBJ2-7; 15 nucleotides agree with TRBD2. This CDR3 has 18 amino acids. From germline, CDR1 is SGHTA and CDR2 FQGNSA. V was pared by 5 bases and J by 2 bases, with 10 bases of the junction left unmatched. The CDR3 sequence: CASSVPGLAGGLTYEQYF. CDR3 DNA: TGTGCCAGCAGCGTACCGGGACTAGCGGGGGGTCTCACCTACGAGCAGTACTTC.